This paragraph reports one T cell receptor beta chain. The antigen is unknown. A second PCR, run for about 6 to 12 cycles, used a sample-barcoded 5' primer plus a J-beta primer mix. TCRdb re-analysed the 5' RACE reads in MiXCR, keeping a single row per CDR3 protein. This sample carries approximately 730,000 distinct CDR3 sequences, about 42% of them seen once, and the ten largest clones take about 20%. Caucasian individuals from Russia who were healthy and aged 6 to 90 acted as donors. Peripheral blood was drawn, about 9.1 milliliters per donor. They isolated at least 7 million PBMCs from each sample. This sample is part of a study of blood T cells in healthy people across ages. Germline trimming cut 6 bases from V and 12 bases from J; bases unmatched to any gene: 12. The CDR3 consists of 15 residues. Looked up from germline, CDR1 is SGHTA and CDR2 is FQGNSA. Study-wide results and limits: It was found that TCR beta diversity correlated strongly with the percentage of naive T cells.

The source material was blood. The chain has TRBV7-2 and TRBJ2-1; 12 bases are shared with TRBD2. This TCR was recovered from a woman aged 55-69 years in good health. CDR3 nucleotides: TGTGCCAGCAGAAATACTAGCGGGGGGTCCCGAGTGCAGTTCTTC. This encodes CASRNTSGGSRVQFF.